Below, 28 T cell receptor beta chains from the same sample are listed, as sequenced in a study of early T cells in non-severe SARS-CoV-2 infection. TCRdb processed the 5' RACE reads anew with MiXCR; each CDR3 protein has one entry. The sample has about 25,000 distinct CDR3 sequences, about 4% seen once. The sample comprised whole blood. These receptors were taken from an adult who was a healthcare worker with PCR-confirmed SARS-CoV-2 infection or an uninfected control (not recorded which).

The CDR3 sequence is CASSPLGLAGVADTQYF. The CDR3 DNA sequence: TGTGCCAGCAGCCCCCTAGGTCTAGCGGGAGTTGCAGATACGCAGTATTTT. The chain is built from TRBV28 and TRBJ2-3, with TRBD2 identical over 10 bases. Germline V CDR1 and CDR2: MDHEN, SYDVKM. V was pared by 6 bases and J by 4 bases, with 13 bases of the junction left unmatched. The CDR3 extends over 17 amino acids. The variable domain in full, with the rest retrieved from reference TRBV28 and TRBJ2-3, is DVKVTQSSRYLVKRTGEKVFLECVQDMDHENMFWYRQDPGLGLRLIYFSYDVKMKEKGDIPEGYSVSREKKERFSLILESASTNQTSMYLCASSPLGLAGVADTQYFGPGTRLTVL.

This clonotype was counted at least ten times. The chain uses TRBV28 and TRBJ1-1; no clear D gene. The V end lost 10 bases, the J end lost 1 base, and 7 bases lay between the germline ends. The CDR3 extends over 11 amino acids. Germline values: CDR1 MDHEN, CDR2 SYDVKM. CDR3 in amino acids: CAIMTNTEAFF. The CDR3, as DNA: TGTGCCATCATGACGAACACTGAAGCTTTCTTT.

This clonotype showed up many times. This chain uses TRBV27 with TRBJ2-3, with TRBD2 matching over 7 bases. V lost 2 bases and J lost 2; bases outside the gene matches: 4. The CDR3 is 15 residues long. Germline CDR1 reads MNHEY; CDR2 reads SMNVEV (reference sequence). In DNA form, the CDR3 reads TGTGCCAGCAGTTTACAGGGAGGGGACACAGATACGCAGTATTTT. This encodes CASSLQGGDTDTQYF.

This clonotype showed up many times. The rearrangement joins TRBV28 to TRBJ1-2; no firm D call. V lost 6 bases and J lost 0, with 11 bases in between. The CDR3 covers 14 residues. Per the germline V gene, CDR1 is MDHEN and CDR2 is SYDVKM. As DNA, the CDR3 is TGTGCCAGCAGCTTTCCCGGGACTAACTATGGCTACACCTTC. It specifies CASSFPGTNYGYTF.

This clonotype was observed a handful of times. V gene TRBV11-2 combines with J gene TRBJ1-6; TRBD1 matches at 9 bases. The ends lost 4 bases at V and 9 bases at J; junction bases unmatched: 4. The germline V gene encodes CDR1 SGHAT and CDR2 FQNNGV. The CDR3 has 14 amino acids. The CDR3 spells CASSSGTGFSPLHF. For the CDR3, the DNA is TGTGCCAGCAGCTCCGGGACAGGGTTTTCACCCCTCCACTTT.

There are many counts of this clonotype. V gene TRBV2 combines with J gene TRBJ2-5; the match to TRBD1 covers 7 bases. The CDR3 sequence is 13 residues long. CDR1 is SNHLY and CDR2 is FYNNEI in the germline V gene. The J segment lost 4 bases and the V segment lost 7 bases, leaving 6 bases of the junction unmatched. This CDR3 is CASMGNRGETQYF. The CDR3, as DNA: TGTGCCAGCATGGGGAACAGGGGAGAGACCCAGTACTTC.

This clonotype was counted between two and nine times. The chain has TRBV29-1 and TRBJ2-7; tentative D call: TRBD1 (6 bases). V lost 1 base and J 1 base, leaving 8 bases between the germline ends. The CDR3 is 13 amino acids. The V gene's germline CDR1 is SQVTM and CDR2 ANQGSEA. The CDR3 region is CSVEAQGSYEQYF. The CDR3 DNA is TGCAGCGTTGAAGCACAGGGATCCTACGAGCAGTACTTC.

The rearrangement links TRBV7-6 to TRBJ2-1; the match to TRBD2 covers 9 bases. The CDR3 runs to 13 residues. The germline V gene has CDR1 SGHVS and CDR2 FNYEAQ. V dropped 3 bases and J dropped 9; count of bases not matched to a gene: 3. The CDR3 sequence is CASSFSGSLEQFF. Written as DNA, the CDR3 is TGTGCCAGCAGCTTTAGCGGGAGTCTTGAGCAGTTCTTC.

This clonotype was observed at least ten times. The rearrangement links TRBV20-1 to TRBJ1-5; TRBD1 is a possible D gene (6 bases). The CDR3 spans 16 residues. The germline CDR1 and CDR2 sequences are DFQATT and SNEGSKA (reference sequence). Trimming removed 3 bases from V and 0 bases from J, with 15 bases in between. CDR3 protein: CSARGQGPISNQPQHF. The CDR3 DNA sequence: TGCAGTGCTAGGGGGCAGGGGCCTATTAGCAATCAGCCCCAGCATTTT.

The V gene is TRBV5-3, the J gene TRBJ1-1, with D tentatively TRBD1 (6 bases). TRBV5-3 is reported as an ORF; its role is uncertain. The CDR3 runs 15 residues. V lost 3 bases and J 2 bases, leaving 14 bases between the germline ends. CDR3 amino acids: CARSSHRESNTEAFF. The CDR3 coding sequence is TGTGCCAGAAGCTCTCACAGGGAATCAAACACTGAAGCTTTCTTT.

The sample holds many counts of this clonotype. V usage is TRBV5-1 and J usage is TRBJ1-5; D is unclear. V was trimmed by 0 bases and J by 1 base, leaving 11 bases between them. CDR3 size: 16 residues. Germline V gives CDR1 SGHRS, CDR2 YFSETQ. CDR3 amino acids: CASSLEPGRSNQPQHF. The CDR3, as DNA: TGCGCCAGCAGCTTGGAACCGGGAAGGAGCAATCAGCCCCAGCATTTT. Supplemented by reference TRBV5-1 and TRBJ1-5, the full variable domain reads KAGVTQTPRYLIKTRGQQVTLSCSPISGHRSVSWYQQTPGQGLQFLFEYFSETQRNKGNFPGRFSGRQFSNSRSEMNVSTLELGDSALYLCASSLEPGRSNQPQHFGDGTRLSIL.

There are many counts of this clonotype. The chain carries TRBV2 and TRBJ2-7; 7 nucleotides match TRBD2. CDR1 and CDR2 (germline): SNHLY, FYNNEI. The CDR3 has 12 amino acids. The J segment lost 2 bases and the V segment lost 7 bases, leaving 2 bases of the junction unmatched. CDR3 DNA sequence: TGTGCCAGCATCGGGACTACCTACGAGCAGTACTTC. This encodes CASIGTTYEQYF.

This clonotype was seen many times. The V and J genes are TRBV28 and TRBJ2-7, with D unclear. This CDR3 has 15 residues. Per the germline V gene, CDR1 is MDHEN and CDR2 is SYDVKM. V was cut by 7 bases and J by 4 bases, with 20 bases left in between. The CDR3 DNA follows: TGTGCCAGCACCTCTGGACGTATTACGCTTTACGAGCAGTACTTC. It encodes CASTSGRITLYEQYF.

The chain has TRBV28 and TRBJ1-2; no reliable D call. Germline V gene sequence: CDR1 MDHEN, CDR2 SYDVKM. The CDR3 runs 14 residues. Between the trimmed V and J ends, which lost 3 bases and 4 bases, there was a span of 12 bases. The DNA of the CDR3 is TGTGCCAGCAGTTTCATCGTACTCGGCTATGGCTACACCTTC. Protein product: CASSFIVLGYGYTF.

J is TRBJ2-2 and V is TRBV2, with a tentative D call TRBD1 (5 bases). Deletions cut 2 bases from V and 1 base from J, with 8 bases between. Looked up from germline, CDR1 is SNHLY and CDR2 is FYNNEI. The CDR3 is made up of 15 amino acids. The CDR3 region is CASSEIQGNTGELFF. CDR3 in DNA: TGTGCCAGCAGTGAAATTCAGGGGAACACCGGGGAGCTGTTTTTT. The full variable domain, with the rest looked up from reference TRBV2 and TRBJ2-2, is EPEVTQTPSHQVTQMGQEVILRCVPISNHLYFYWYRQILGQKVEFLVSFYNNEISEKSEIFDDQFSVERPDGSNFTLKIRSTKLEDSAMYFCASSEIQGNTGELFFGEGSRLTVL.

Ten or more counts support this clonotype. V and J are TRBV29-1 and TRBJ2-7; D uncertain. Per the germline V gene, CDR1 is SQVTM and CDR2 is ANQGSEA. V dropped 6 bases and J dropped 0 bases, with 9 bases sitting between them. The CDR3 is 12 residues long. CDR3 in DNA: TGCAGCGTAACAAGTTCCTCCTACGAGCAGTACTTC. The encoded protein is CSVTSSSYEQYF.

This clonotype was counted ten times or more. The chain links TRBV13 to TRBJ2-5; D unclear. The V and J ends lost 3 bases and 5 bases respectively, with 7 bases between them. The germline gives CDR1 PRHDT, CDR2 FYEKMQ (reference sequence). This CDR3 comprises 12 residues. CDR3 sequence reads: CASSFAKETQYF. DNA for the CDR3: TGTGCCAGCAGCTTTGCTAAGGAGACCCAGTACTTC.

For this clonotype: It may be a read error: a sequence one base away is much more abundant. CDR3 region: CASSNQDGPQYF. CDR3 sequence (DNA): TGTGCCAGCAGCAACCAGGACGGCCCGCAGTATTTT. This chain links TRBV7-9 with TRBJ2-3, with D hard to call. This CDR3 has 12 residues. CDR1 and CDR2 from the germline V gene are SEHNR and FQNEAQ (reference sequence). V gave up 5 bases and J gave up 10 bases, with 13 bases separating them.

This clonotype appeared many times. The rearrangement links TRBV28 to TRBJ2-3, with TRBD1 matching over 9 bases. CDR3 length: 20 amino acids. With V trimmed by 3 bases and J by 3 bases, 19 bases remained unmatched. Germline CDR1 and CDR2: MDHEN and SYDVKM. The CDR3 bases are TGTGCCAGCAGTTTCACAACCACAGGGGGCCCCCCTAAGGGGACAGATACGCAGTATTTT. Protein: CASSFTTTGGPPKGTDTQYF.

Only a few counts were recorded for this clonotype. This chain links TRBV6-2 or TRBV6-3 with TRBJ1-1; 8 bases line up with TRBD1. The germline CDR1 and CDR2 sequences are MNHEY and SVGEGT. The CDR3 length is 15 residues. V trimming: 6 bases; J trimming: 4 bases; junction bases outside the gene matches: 10. The CDR3 DNA is TGTGCCAGCAGCTACCAGTCAGGGGGCATCACTGAAGCTTTCTTT. Translated, it gives CASSYQSGGITEAFF.

This clonotype has at least ten counts. The chain employs TRBV19 and TRBJ2-5; the D gene is possibly TRBD2 (5 bases). There are 14 residues in the CDR3. Germline loops: CDR1 LNHDA, CDR2 SQIVND (reference sequence). Trimming left V 5 bases short and J 5 bases short, with 15 bases between. The CDR3 nucleotides read TGTGCCAGTAGTCGAAAGCGGCAAGTGGAGACCCAGTACTTC. This sequence encodes CASSRKRQVETQYF.

This clonotype was counted ten times or more. This chain joins TRBV5-6 and TRBJ2-1, with 11 bases fitting TRBD2. Germline loops: CDR1 SGHDT, CDR2 YYEEEE. The CDR3 spans 17 residues. V shed 4 bases and J 6 bases; nucleotides not matched to a gene: 12. Here the CDR3 DNA reads TGTGCCAGCAGCGAGGCGACTAGCGGGAAACGGGTCAATGAGCAGTTCTTC. Encoded protein: CASSEATSGKRVNEQFF.

This chain joins TRBV7-2 and TRBJ1-4; D is uncertain. Germline V gives CDR1 SGHTA, CDR2 FQGNSA. V was cut by 2 bases and J by 8 bases, with 12 bases left in between. This CDR3 contains 14 residues. CDR3 amino acids: CASSLYQRSEKLFF. The DNA for the CDR3 is TGTGCCAGCAGCTTATATCAGCGGTCCGAAAAACTGTTTTTT. The variable domain in full, with the rest retrieved from reference TRBV7-2 and TRBJ1-4, is GAGVSQSPSNKVTEKGKDVELRCDPISGHTALYWYRQSLGQGLEFLIYFQGNSAPDKSGLPSDRFSAERTGGSVSTLTIQRTQQEDSAVYLCASSLYQRSEKLFFGSGTQLSVL.

This clonotype was counted ten times or more. This chain links TRBV27 with TRBJ2-7, with 10 bases fitting TRBD1. V dropped 5 bases and J dropped 2; count of bases not matched to a gene: 3. This CDR3 has 14 residues. Germline CDR1 and CDR2: MNHEY and SMNVEV (reference sequence). Here the CDR3 DNA reads TGTGCCAGCAGTCGTGGACAGGGGGCCTACGAGCAGTACTTC. It specifies CASSRGQGAYEQYF.

This clonotype was detected a few times. The rearrangement uses TRBV7-6 and TRBJ2-6, with D possibly being TRBD2 (5 bases). The V gene's germline CDR1 is SGHVS and CDR2 FNYEAQ. Trimming shortened V by 2 bases and J by 2 bases, and 7 bases separated the two germline ends. There are 15 residues in the CDR3. Here the CDR3 DNA reads TGTGCCAGCAGCTTATGGGGAGCTGGGGCCAACGTCCTGACTTTC. Its protein product is CASSLWGAGANVLTF.

This clonotype occurred many times. The chain links TRBV28 to TRBJ2-7; D gene uncertain. V was shortened by 2 bases and J by 1 base, with 9 bases between the two germline ends. Germline V gene sequence: CDR1 MDHEN, CDR2 SYDVKM. The CDR3 loop spans 14 amino acids. In DNA, the CDR3 is TGTGCCAGCAGTTTAACGGGCCAGTCCTACGAGCAGTACTTC. Amino acids: CASSLTGQSYEQYF.

The table lists this clonotype with many counts. The CDR3 DNA is TGTGCCACCAGGGAAGACAGCTTTTCCGGGGAGCTGTTTTTT. Its protein is CATREDSFSGELFF. The J gene is TRBJ2-2, the V gene TRBV24-1, with D perhaps TRBD1 (5 bases). This CDR3 is built from 14 residues. V gave up 7 bases and J gave up 6 bases, with 14 bases separating them. Germline CDR1 is KGHDR and CDR2 is SFDVKD.

This clonotype came up many times. The chain carries TRBV29-1 and TRBJ2-1, with 7 bases matching TRBD1. V was clipped by 3 bases and J by 9 bases; unmatched bases: 8. The CDR3 has 13 amino acids. Germline V lookup: CDR1 SQVTM, CDR2 ANQGSEA. This chain's CDR3 is CSVETGSGVEQFF. The CDR3 DNA reads TGCAGCGTTGAGACAGGGTCTGGAGTTGAGCAGTTCTTC.